This record covers a single TCR beta chain. The clone's antigen remains unknown. No base qualities exist here, and no much larger clone lies one base off it. This sample is part of a study of neoadjuvant nivolumab and ipilimumab in lung cancer (dated by TCRdb to 2019 to 2021). Background for the entire study: In the NEOSTAR trial, nivolumab was administered intravenously at 3 mg/kg on days 1, 15 and 29, and the combination arm also received ipilimumab 1 mg/kg on day 1 only. TCR repertoires were compared between pretherapy (baseline) peripheral blood and tumors resected at surgery after neoadjuvant immune checkpoint blockade. A total of 45 or so patients with operable NSCLC were treated in the trial, with about 23 randomized to nivolumab monotherapy and roughly 20 randomized to nivolumab plus ipilimumab. The primary endpoint of the trial was the rate of major pathologic response (MPR) in the intention-to-treat population of each study arm. Matched pretherapy and resected tumor pairs were analyzed for seven patients, of whom four received nivolumab and three received nivolumab plus ipilimumab. Results and caveats for the whole study, not just this receptor: A small number of samples underwent TCR sequencing. Richness in tumors resected after neoadjuvant therapy showed a positive correlation with pretherapy blood TCR richness (Spearman R of about 0.82). No significant correlation was found between TCR clonality and pathologic tumor regression, and only one major-pathologic-response sample was available for the clonality analysis. From pretherapy to surgery, tumor T-cell richness and clonality increased in three of three dual-therapy tumors but in only two of four nivolumab-treated tumors. Greater TCR richness and clonality were observed in resected tumors than in tumor-adjacent uninvolved lung, and increases were observed in more dual-therapy-treated tumors.

From the cysteine through the phenylalanine, the CDR3 covers 13 amino acids. The read is trimmed to its CDR3 DNA, 39 bases read in frame from base 1. The germline V gene (reference sequence) specifies LNHNV as CDR1 and YYDKDF as CDR2. The V end gives up 3 bases and the J end 8 bases, leaving 5 bases in the junction not matched to a gene. Interpreted using the paper, the time point label stands for: at surgical resection after neoadjuvant nivolumab +/- ipilimumab. Samples came from the phase 2 randomized NEOSTAR trial, which tested neoadjuvant nivolumab or nivolumab plus ipilimumab followed by surgery in operable NSCLC. The protocol used for the library was the immunoSEQ multiplex PCR assay. In the source study's methods: Repertoires were summarized in terms of richness and clonality, and significantly expanded and contracted clones between pre- and post-therapy samples were identified. In TCRdb, the immuneACCESS table is reduced to in-frame sequences with V and J assigned. These tables do not hold every clone; where another copy was compared, an unresolved V gene accounts for under half, and the others remain unexplained. Clone size and the V and J calls come from that table; the DNA yielded D and trimming. Counted in this sample were fewer than 40,000 clones; about 92% of them appeared once. 2.1% of the sample rests with the top ten.

The receptor's source is an adult with non-small cell lung cancer. The sequencing used peripheral blood, collected after neoadjuvant nivolumab, alone or with ipilimumab, at or shortly before surgery. Recombination connected TRBV15 to TRBJ1-2, and 8 bases in between align with TRBD1. The CDR3 is CATSSDRGVGYTF. In nucleotides, the sequence is TGTGCCACCAGCAGCGACAGGGGTGTAGGCTACACCTTC.